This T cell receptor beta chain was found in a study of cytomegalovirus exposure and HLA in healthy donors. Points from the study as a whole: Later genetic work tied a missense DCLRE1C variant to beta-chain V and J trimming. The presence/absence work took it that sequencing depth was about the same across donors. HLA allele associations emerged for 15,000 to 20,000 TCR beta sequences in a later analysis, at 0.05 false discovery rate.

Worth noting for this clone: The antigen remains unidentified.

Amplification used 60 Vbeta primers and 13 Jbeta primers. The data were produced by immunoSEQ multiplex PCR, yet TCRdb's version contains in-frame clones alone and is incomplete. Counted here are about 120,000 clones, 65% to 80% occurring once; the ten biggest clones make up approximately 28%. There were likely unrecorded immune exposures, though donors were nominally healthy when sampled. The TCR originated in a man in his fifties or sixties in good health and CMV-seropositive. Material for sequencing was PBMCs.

CDR3 DNA sequence: TGTGCCAGCAGTGAAGTAATATGGGACAGCTCCTACAATGAGCAGTTCTTC. Protein product: CASSEVIWDSSYNEQFF. This chain connects TRBV2 to TRBJ2-1; 7 positions match TRBD1. The trim removed 1 base at V and 0 bases at J, leaving 6 bases unmatched. The CDR3 totals 17 residues. CDR1 is SNHLY, CDR2 FYNNEI, per germline.